These T cell receptor beta chains were read from a single sample in a study of shared clonotypes between healthy human individuals. Clones were sequenced by immunoSEQ multiplex PCR, and TCRdb holds only the in-frame ones, with some missing. The sample lists under 2,500,000 clones, roughly 95% seen once, with roughly 0.13% in the top ten. Sequencing input: naive CD4+ T cells sorted from blood. These receptors all stem from a man aged 18 to 29 in good health. Each CDR3 is given with its conserved first and last residue. D genes are given only for firm matches. Some rows mark clone size as missing; the rest say once, few, many or name a class of expanded clone.

TRBV30	13	.	.	TRBJ1-4	CAWSAQAREKLFF	TGTGCCTGGAGTGCCCAGGCTCGTGAAAAACTGTTTTTT
TRBV2	15	TRBD1	.	TRBJ2-7	CASSADRGPTYEQYF	TGTGCCAGCAGTGCGGACAGGGGCCCGACCTACGAGCAGTACTTC
TRBV12-5	15	TRBD2	.	TRBJ2-1	CASGRTRALHNEQFF	TGTGCTAGTGGACGGACTAGAGCGTTACACAATGAGCAGTTCTTC
TRBV18	15	.	once	TRBJ1-3	CASSPPTNSGNTIYF	TGTGCCAGCTCACCACCTACCAACTCTGGAAACACCATATATTTT
TRBV7-2	14	.	.	TRBJ1-1	CASSLATGNTEAFF	TGTGCCAGCAGCTTAGCGACAGGGAACACTGAAGCTTTCTTT
TRBV2	15	.	.	TRBJ1-5	CASSTAGTRNQPQHF	TGTGCCAGCTCAACAGCCGGGACACGCAATCAGCCCCAGCATTTT
TRBV10-3	15	.	.	TRBJ1-5	CAISESGGRNQPQHF	TGTGCCATCAGTGAGTCGGGGGGAAGGAATCAGCCCCAGCATTTT
TRBV29-1	13	.	.	TRBJ2-5	CSVGRTFVETQYF	TGCAGCGTGGGAAGGACATTCGTAGAGACCCAGTACTTC
TRBV6-5	13	TRBD1	.	TRBJ1-1	CASTRTGDTEAFF	TGTGCCAGCACCCGGACAGGGGACACTGAAGCTTTCTTT
TRBV18	16	TRBD2	.	TRBJ2-3	CASSQIAGGTTDTQYF	TGTGCCAGCTCACAGATAGCGGGGGGCACCACAGATACGCAGTATTTT
TRBV5-8	13	TRBD1	.	TRBJ1-5	CASTLDREQPQHF	TGTGCCAGCACCCTAGACAGGGAACAGCCCCAGCATTTT
TRBV11-2	13	.	.	TRBJ2-1	CASSLDRANEQFF	TGTGCCAGCAGCTTAGATCGGGCCAATGAGCAGTTCTTC
TRBV30	14	.	.	TRBJ2-2	CAWSVSTFTGELFF	TGTGCCTGGAGTGTAAGCACCTTCACCGGGGAGCTGTTTTTT
TRBV7-2	13	.	.	TRBJ1-1	CASSLAKGPEAFF	TGTGCCAGCAGCTTAGCGAAAGGCCCTGAAGCTTTCTTT
TRBV2	15	.	.	TRBJ1-1	CASRSRAGMNTEAFF	TGTGCCAGCCGGTCCCGGGCAGGCATGAACACTGAAGCTTTCTTT
TRBV2	17	TRBD2	.	TRBJ2-5	CASRLGTSGGPKETQYF	TGTGCCAGCAGACTTGGGACTAGCGGGGGGCCTAAAGAGACCCAGTACTTC
TRBV7-3	19	TRBD2	.	TRBJ2-1	CASSPMRLAGGYSYNEQFF	TGTGCCAGCAGCCCTATGAGACTAGCGGGGGGATACTCCTACAATGAGCAGTTCTTC
TRBV29-1	14	.	once	TRBJ1-2	CSVEDGRANYGYTF	TGCAGCGTTGAGGACGGAAGAGCTAACTATGGCTACACCTTC
TRBV11-2	14	TRBD1	.	TRBJ1-4	CASSSHGQGGKLFF	TGTGCCAGCAGCTCCCATGGACAGGGAGGAAAACTGTTTTTT
TRBV7-3	15	TRBD1	.	TRBJ2-5	CASSPHRGARETQYF	TGTGCCAGCAGCCCGCACAGGGGCGCACGAGAGACCCAGTACTTC
TRBV19	15	TRBD1	.	TRBJ1-6	CASSRQGVDNSPLHF	TGTGCCAGTAGCAGACAGGGGGTTGATAATTCACCCCTCCACTTT
TRBV6-6	11	.	.	TRBJ1-1	CASSYGDAAFF	TGTGCCAGCAGTTACGGGGACGCTGCTTTCTTT
TRBV5-4	14	.	.	TRBJ2-4	CASSLRGAKNIQYF	TGTGCCAGCAGCTTGAGAGGAGCCAAAAACATTCAGTACTTC
TRBV5-4	15	TRBD2	.	TRBJ2-5	CASSRRGGAWETQYF	TGTGCCAGCAGCAGACGGGGGGGCGCTTGGGAGACCCAGTACTTC
TRBV7-3	15	.	.	TRBJ2-7	CASSPPDGKFYEQYF	TGTGCCAGCAGCCCACCCGACGGAAAATTCTACGAGCAGTACTTC
TRBV10-3	18	TRBD1	.	TRBJ2-7	CAISESSTPGQSFYEQYF	TGTGCCATCAGTGAGTCTTCGACTCCGGGACAGAGCTTCTACGAGCAGTACTTC
TRBV30	11	.	few	TRBJ2-5	CAWSPGETQYF	TGTGCCTGGAGTCCCGGGGAGACCCAGTACTTC
TRBV10-1	15	.	.	TRBJ2-2	CASSDGTANTGELFF	TGCGCCAGCAGTGATGGGACGGCGAACACCGGGGAGCTGTTTTTT
TRBV2	12	.	.	TRBJ2-2	CASGQYAGELFF	TGTGCCAGCGGACAGTACGCCGGGGAGCTGTTTTTT
TRBV10-2	14	TRBD1	.	TRBJ2-5	CASGQGGRQETQYF	TGCGCCAGCGGACAGGGAGGAAGGCAAGAGACCCAGTACTTC